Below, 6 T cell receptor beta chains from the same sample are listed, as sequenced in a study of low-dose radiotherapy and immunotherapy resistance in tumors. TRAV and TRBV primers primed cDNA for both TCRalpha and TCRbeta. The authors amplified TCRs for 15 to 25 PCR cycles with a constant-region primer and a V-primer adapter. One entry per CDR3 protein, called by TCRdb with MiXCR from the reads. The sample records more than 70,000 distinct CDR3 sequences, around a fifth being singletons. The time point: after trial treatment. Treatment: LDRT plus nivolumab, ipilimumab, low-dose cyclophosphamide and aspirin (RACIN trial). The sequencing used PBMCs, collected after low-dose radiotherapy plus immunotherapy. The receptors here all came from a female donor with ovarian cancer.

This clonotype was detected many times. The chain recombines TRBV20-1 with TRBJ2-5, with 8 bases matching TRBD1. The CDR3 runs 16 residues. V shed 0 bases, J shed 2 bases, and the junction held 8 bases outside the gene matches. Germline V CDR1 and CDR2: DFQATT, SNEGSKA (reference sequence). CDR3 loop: CSAREPTGDRQETQYF. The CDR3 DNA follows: TGCAGTGCTAGAGAGCCGACAGGGGACCGACAAGAGACCCAGTACTTC.

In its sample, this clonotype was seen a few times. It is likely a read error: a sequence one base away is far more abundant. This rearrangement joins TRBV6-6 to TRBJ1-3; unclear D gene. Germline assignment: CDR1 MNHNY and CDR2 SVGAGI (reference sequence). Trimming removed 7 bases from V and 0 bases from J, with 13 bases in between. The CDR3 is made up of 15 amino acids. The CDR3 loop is CASIYGFDSGNTIYF. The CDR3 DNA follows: TGTGCCAGCATCTACGGGTTTGACTCTGGAAACACCATATATTTT.

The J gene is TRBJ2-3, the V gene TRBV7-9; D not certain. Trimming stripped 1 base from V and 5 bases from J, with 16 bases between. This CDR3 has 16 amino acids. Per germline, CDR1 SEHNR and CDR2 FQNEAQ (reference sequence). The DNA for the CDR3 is TGTGCCAGCAGCTTAGTAGGACCCCAAGGGATAGATACGCAGTATTTT. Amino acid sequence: CASSLVGPQGIDTQYF.

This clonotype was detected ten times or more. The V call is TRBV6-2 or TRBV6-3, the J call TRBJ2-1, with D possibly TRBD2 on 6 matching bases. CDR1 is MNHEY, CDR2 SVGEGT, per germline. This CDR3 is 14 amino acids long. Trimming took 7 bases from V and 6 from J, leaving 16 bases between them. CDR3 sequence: CASTIGGSLNEQFF. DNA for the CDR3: TGTGCCAGCACCATCGGGGGTTCCCTCAATGAGCAGTTCTTC.

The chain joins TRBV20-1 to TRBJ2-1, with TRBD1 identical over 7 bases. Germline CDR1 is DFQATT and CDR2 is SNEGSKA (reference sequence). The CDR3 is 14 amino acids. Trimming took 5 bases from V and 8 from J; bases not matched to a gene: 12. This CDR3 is CSARRQGRLDEQFF. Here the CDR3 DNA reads TGCAGTGCTCGACGACAGGGTAGGCTCGATGAGCAGTTCTTC.

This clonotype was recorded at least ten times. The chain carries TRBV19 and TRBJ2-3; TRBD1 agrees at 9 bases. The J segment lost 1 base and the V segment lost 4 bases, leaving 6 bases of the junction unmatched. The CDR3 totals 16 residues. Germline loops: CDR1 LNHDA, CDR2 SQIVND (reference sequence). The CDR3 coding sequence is TGTGCCAGTAGTACTACAGGGGGCTGGGGCACAGATACGCAGTATTTT. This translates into CASSTTGGWGTDTQYF. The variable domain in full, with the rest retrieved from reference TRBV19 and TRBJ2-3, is DGGITQSPKYLFRKEGQNVTLSCEQNLNHDAMYWYRQDPGQGLRLIYYSQIVNDFQKGDIAEGYSVSREKKESFPLTVTSAQKNPTAFYLCASSTTGGWGTDTQYFGPGTRLTVL.